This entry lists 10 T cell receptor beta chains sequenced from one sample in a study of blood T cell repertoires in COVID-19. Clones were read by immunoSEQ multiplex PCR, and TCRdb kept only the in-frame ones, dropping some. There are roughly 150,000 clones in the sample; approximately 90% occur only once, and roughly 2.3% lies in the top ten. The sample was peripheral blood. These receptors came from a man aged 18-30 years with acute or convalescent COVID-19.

CDR3 nucleotide sequence: TGTGCCAGCAGCTACCTCGGGGGTACGCAGTATTTT. Amino acids: CASSYLGGTQYF. The chain has TRBV5-6 and TRBJ2-3; D may be TRBD2 (6 bases). The V gene lost 3 bases and the J gene lost 8 bases, with 10 bases spanning the gap. Germline values: CDR1 SGHDT, CDR2 YYEEEE. CDR3 length equals 12 residues.

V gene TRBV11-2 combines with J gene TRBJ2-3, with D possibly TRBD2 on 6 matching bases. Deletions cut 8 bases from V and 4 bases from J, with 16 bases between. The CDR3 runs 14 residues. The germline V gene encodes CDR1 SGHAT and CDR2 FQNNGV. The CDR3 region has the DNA TGTGCCAGCCTCTTATATGGGGAGGCAGATACGCAGTATTTT. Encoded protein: CASLLYGEADTQYF. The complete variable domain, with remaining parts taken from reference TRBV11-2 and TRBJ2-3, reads EAGVAQSPRYKIIEKRQSVAFWCNPISGHATLYWYQQILGQGPKLLIQFQNNGVVDDSQLPKDRFSAERLKGVDSTLKIQPAKLEDSAVYLCASLLYGEADTQYFGPGTRLTVL.

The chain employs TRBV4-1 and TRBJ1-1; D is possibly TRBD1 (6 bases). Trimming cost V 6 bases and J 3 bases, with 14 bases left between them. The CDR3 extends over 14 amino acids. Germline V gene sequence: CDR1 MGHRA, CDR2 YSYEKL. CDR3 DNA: TGCGCCAGCAGAGGGGTACAGGGAGACACTGAAGCTTTCTTT. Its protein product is CASRGVQGDTEAFF.

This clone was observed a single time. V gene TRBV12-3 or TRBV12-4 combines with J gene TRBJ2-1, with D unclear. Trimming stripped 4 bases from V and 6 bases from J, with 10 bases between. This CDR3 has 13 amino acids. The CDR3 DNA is TGTGCCAGCAGTTCAAGAGGTACCAATGAGCAGTTCTTC. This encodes CASSSRGTNEQFF.

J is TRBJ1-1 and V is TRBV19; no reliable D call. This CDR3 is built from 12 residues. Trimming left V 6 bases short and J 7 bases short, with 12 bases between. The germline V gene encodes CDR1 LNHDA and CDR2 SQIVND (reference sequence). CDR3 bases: TGTGCCAGTAGCATCCTGGCGGGTGAAGCTTTCTTT. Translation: CASSILAGEAFF.

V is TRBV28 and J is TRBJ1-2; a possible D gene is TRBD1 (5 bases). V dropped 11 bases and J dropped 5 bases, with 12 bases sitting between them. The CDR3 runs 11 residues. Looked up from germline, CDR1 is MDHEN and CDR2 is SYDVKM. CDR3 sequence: CAGQGLYGYTF. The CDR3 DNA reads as TGTGCCGGGCAGGGTCTGTATGGCTACACCTTC.

The CDR3 DNA reads as TGTGCCAGCAGCCCGGGGGGGGAGCAGTACTTC. Its translation is CASSPGGEQYF. The J gene is TRBJ2-7, the V gene TRBV7-6, with TRBD2 matching 8 bases. Germline V CDR1 and CDR2: SGHVS, FNYEAQ. Unmatched junction bases numbered 1, after V lost 5 bases and J lost 7 bases. The CDR3 runs to 11 residues.

CDR3 protein: CASSLKGQKATDTQYF. CDR3 bases: TGTGCCAGCAGTTTAAAGGGGCAGAAGGCCACAGATACGCAGTATTTT. The chain couples TRBV27 to TRBJ2-3; D might be TRBD1 (5 bases). V was cut by 2 bases and J by 2 bases, with 14 bases left in between. The CDR3 runs to 16 residues. CDR1 MNHEY and CDR2 SMNVEV come from the germline V gene (reference sequence).

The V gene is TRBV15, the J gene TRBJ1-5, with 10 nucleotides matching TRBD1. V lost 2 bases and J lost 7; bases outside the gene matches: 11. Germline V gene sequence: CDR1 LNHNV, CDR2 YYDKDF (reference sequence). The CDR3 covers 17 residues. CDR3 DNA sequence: TGTGCCACCAGCAGAAGAAGGGGGGGACAGGGGAGACAGCCCCAGCATTTT. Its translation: CATSRRRGGQGRQPQHF.

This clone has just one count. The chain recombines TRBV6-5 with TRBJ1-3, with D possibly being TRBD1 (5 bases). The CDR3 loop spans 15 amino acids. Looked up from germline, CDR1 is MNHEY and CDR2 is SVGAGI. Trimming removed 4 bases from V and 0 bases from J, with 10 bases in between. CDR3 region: CASSFTGLSGNTIYF. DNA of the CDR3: TGTGCCAGCAGTTTCACGGGACTCTCTGGAAACACCATATATTTT.